The clone carrying this TCR beta chain was observed a single time. The source of the sample is a study of blood T cell repertoires in COVID-19. Study-wide background: Acute and convalescent COVID-19 samples came from the United States, Italy and Spain. The cDNA or gDNA used as material had been derived from T cells, B-cell-depleted T cells, or PBMCs.

V lost 4 bases to trimming and J lost 5 bases; unmatched junction nucleotides: 6. This CDR3 is 14 amino acids long. The V gene's germline CDR1 is LGHDT and CDR2 YNNKEL (reference sequence). Original data processing: Reference gene primer amplification yielded estimated nucleated cell counts. Only in-frame clones appear in the TCRdb table, and some are missing; sequencing was by immunoSEQ multiplex PCR. V and J calls plus clone size are reproduced from that table; the DNA served to infer D and trimming. Of 200,000 to 300,000 clones in the sample, approximately 85% were seen once. Sequenced sample: peripheral blood. The chain joins TRBV3-1 (or the pseudogene TRBV3-2) to TRBJ2-5; the match to TRBD2 covers 8 bases. The source is a woman aged 70-85 years with acute or convalescent COVID-19. Written as DNA, the CDR3 is TGTGCCAGCAGCCCTACGACTAGCGAGGAGACCCAGTACTTC. It specifies CASSPTTSEETQYF.